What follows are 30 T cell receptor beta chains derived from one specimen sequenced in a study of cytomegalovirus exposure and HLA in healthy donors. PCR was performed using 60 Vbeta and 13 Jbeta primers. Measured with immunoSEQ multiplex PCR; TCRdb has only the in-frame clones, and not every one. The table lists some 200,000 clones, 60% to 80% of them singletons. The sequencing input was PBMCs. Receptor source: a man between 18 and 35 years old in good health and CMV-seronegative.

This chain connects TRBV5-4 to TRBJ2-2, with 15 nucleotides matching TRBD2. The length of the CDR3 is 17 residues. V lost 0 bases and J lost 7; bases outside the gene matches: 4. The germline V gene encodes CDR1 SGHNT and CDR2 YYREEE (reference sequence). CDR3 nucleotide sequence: TGTGCCAGCAGCTTGGGGACTAGCGGGGGGGCTAACGGGGAGCTGTTTTTT. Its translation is CASSLGTSGGANGELFF. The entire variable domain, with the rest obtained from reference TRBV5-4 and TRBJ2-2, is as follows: ETGVTQSPTHLIKTRGQQVTLRCSSQSGHNTVSWYQQALGQGPQFIFQYYREEENGRGNFPPRFSGLQFPNYSSELNVNALELDDSALYLCASSLGTSGGANGELFFGEGSRLTVL.

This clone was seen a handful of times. This chain's CDR3 is CASSSVRSGRGDGYTF. Here the CDR3 DNA reads TGTGCCAGCAGTTCCGTGCGTTCCGGGAGGGGTGATGGCTACACCTTC. The chain uses TRBV28 and TRBJ1-2; possibly TRBD1 for D (5 bases). The CDR3 is 16 residues long. The germline V gene encodes CDR1 MDHEN and CDR2 SYDVKM. Trimming pared 4 bases from V and 6 bases from J, leaving 21 bases between.

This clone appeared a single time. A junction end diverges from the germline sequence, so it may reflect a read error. In DNA, the CDR3 is TGTGCCAGCAGTTCGGGACAGCACTCCCACGAGCAGTACTTC. Its translation: CASSSGQHSHEQYF. This sequence joins TRBV6-5 and TRBJ2-5, with 7 positions matching TRBD1. The J call could be wrong; TRBJ2-7 is a better fit for the DNA end. The CDR3 consists of 14 residues. The germline CDR1 and CDR2 sequences are MNHEY and SVGAGI.

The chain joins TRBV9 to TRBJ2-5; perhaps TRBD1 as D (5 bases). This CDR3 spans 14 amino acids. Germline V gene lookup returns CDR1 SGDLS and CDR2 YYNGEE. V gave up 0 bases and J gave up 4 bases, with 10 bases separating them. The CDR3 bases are TGTGCCAGCAGCGTAGAATCAGGGCGAGAGACCCAGTACTTC. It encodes CASSVESGRETQYF. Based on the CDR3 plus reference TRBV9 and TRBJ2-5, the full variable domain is DSGVTQTPKHLITATGQRVTLRCSPRSGDLSVYWYQQSLDQGLQFLIQYYNGEERAKGNILERFSAQQFPDLHSELNLSSLELGDSALYFCASSVESGRETQYFGPGTRLLVL.

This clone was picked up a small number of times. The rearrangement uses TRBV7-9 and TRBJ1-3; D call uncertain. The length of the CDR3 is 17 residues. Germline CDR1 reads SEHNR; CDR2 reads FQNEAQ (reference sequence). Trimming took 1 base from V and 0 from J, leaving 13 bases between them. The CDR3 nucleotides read TGTGCCAGCAGCTTAGTTCCAGCCAGACACTCTGGAAACACCATATATTTT. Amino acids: CASSLVPARHSGNTIYF.

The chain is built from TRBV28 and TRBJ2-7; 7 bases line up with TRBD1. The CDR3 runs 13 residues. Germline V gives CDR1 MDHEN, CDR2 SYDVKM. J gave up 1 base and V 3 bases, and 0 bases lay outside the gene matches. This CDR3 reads CASSLTGSYEQYF. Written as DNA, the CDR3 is TGTGCCAGCAGTTTGACAGGGTCCTACGAGCAGTACTTC.

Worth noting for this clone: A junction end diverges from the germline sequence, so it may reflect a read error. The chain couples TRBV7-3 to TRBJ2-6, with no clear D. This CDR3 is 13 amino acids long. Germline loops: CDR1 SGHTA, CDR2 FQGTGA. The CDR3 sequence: CASSLIWSEVSSF. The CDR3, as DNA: TGTGCCAGCAGCTTAATTTGGTCAGAGGTCTCTTCTTTC. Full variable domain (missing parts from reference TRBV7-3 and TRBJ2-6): GAGVSQTPSNKVTEKGKYVELRCDPISGHTALYWYRQSLGQGPEFLIYFQGTGAADDSGLPNDRFFAVRPEGSVSTLKIQRTERGDSAVYLCASSLIWSEVSSFGAGSRLTVL.

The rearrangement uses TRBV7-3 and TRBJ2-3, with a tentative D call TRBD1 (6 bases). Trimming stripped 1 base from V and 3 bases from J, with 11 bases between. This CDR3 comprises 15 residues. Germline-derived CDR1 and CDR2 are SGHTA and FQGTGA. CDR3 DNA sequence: TGTGCCAGCAGCTTAAGTTCGCAGGGGACAGATACGCAGTATTTT. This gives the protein CASSLSSQGTDTQYF.

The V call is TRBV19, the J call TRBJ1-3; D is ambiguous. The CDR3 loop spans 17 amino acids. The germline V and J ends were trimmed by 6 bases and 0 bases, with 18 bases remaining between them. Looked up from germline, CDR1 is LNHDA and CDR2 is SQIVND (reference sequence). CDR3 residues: CASRSGEGAYSGNTIYF. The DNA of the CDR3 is TGTGCCAGTAGAAGCGGAGAGGGAGCCTACTCTGGAAACACCATATATTTT.

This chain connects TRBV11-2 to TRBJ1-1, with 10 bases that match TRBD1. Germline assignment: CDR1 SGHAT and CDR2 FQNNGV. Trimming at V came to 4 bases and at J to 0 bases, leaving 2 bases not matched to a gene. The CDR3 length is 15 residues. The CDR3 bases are TGTGCCAGCAGCTCGACAGGGGGCATGAACACTGAAGCTTTCTTT. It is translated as CASSSTGGMNTEAFF.

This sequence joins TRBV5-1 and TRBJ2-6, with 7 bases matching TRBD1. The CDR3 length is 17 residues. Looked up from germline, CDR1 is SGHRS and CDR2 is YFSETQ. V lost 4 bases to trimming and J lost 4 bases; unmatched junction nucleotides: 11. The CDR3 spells CASSPPGTAHGANVLTF. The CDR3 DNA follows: TGCGCCAGCAGCCCCCCTGGGACAGCGCACGGGGCCAACGTCCTGACTTTC.

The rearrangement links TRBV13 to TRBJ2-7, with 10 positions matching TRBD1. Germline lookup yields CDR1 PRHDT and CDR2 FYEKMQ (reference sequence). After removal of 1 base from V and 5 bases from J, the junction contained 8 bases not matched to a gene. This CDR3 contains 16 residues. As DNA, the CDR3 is TGTGCCAGCAGCTTAGCCGGACAGGGGGTGGCGAACGAGCAGTACTTC. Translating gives CASSLAGQGVANEQYF.

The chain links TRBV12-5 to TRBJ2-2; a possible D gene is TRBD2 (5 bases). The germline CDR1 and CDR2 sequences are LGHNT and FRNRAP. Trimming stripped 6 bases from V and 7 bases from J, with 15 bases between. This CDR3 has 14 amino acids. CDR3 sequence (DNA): TGTGCTAGTGGACCGGGATATCCTCTCGGGGAGCTGTTTTTT. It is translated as CASGPGYPLGELFF. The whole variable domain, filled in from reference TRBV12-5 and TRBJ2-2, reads DARVTQTPRHKVTEMGQEVTMRCQPILGHNTVFWYRQTMMQGLELLAYFRNRAPLDDSGMPKDRFSAEMPDATLATLKIQPSEPRDSAVYFCASGPGYPLGELFFGEGSRLTVL.

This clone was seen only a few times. CDR3 coding DNA: TGTGCCAGCAGCCAAGGCGGCAGCGAGAGAGAGCAGTACTTC. It specifies CASSQGGSEREQYF. This chain joins TRBV4-2 and TRBJ2-7; D is unresolved. CDR1 and CDR2 (germline): LGHNA, YNFKEQ. The CDR3 length is 14 residues. The ends were cut back, 1 base at V and 7 bases at J, with 14 bases in the middle.

The CDR3 bases are TGTGCCTGGGGTGGCGGGCCTGAAGCTTTCTTT. Encoded protein: CAWGGGPEAFF. The genes are TRBV30 and TRBJ1-1; D is undetermined. Trimming took 5 bases from V and 6 from J, leaving 10 bases between them. The CDR3 loop spans 11 amino acids. Germline-derived CDR1 and CDR2 are GTSNPN and SVGIG (reference sequence).

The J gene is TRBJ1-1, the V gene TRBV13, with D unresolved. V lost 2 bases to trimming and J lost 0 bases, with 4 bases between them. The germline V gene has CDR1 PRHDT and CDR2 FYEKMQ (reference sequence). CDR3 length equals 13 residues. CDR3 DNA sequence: TGTGCCAGCAGCTTAAACATGAACACTGAAGCTTTCTTT. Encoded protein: CASSLNMNTEAFF.

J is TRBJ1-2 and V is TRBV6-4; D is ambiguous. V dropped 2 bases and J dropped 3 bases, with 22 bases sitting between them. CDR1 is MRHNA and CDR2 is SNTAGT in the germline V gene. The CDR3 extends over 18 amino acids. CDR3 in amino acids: CASSDHRPPEQTYYGYTF. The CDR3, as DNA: TGTGCCAGCAGTGACCATCGACCCCCCGAACAGACCTACTATGGCTACACCTTC.

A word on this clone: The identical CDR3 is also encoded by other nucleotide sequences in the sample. The CDR3 DNA sequence: TGCGCCAGCAGCTTAGGACAGGGAGGTGAAAAACTGTTTTTT. Encoded protein: CASSLGQGGEKLFF. This rearrangement joins TRBV5-1 to TRBJ1-4; 8 bases line up with TRBD1. The length of the CDR3 is 14 residues. Per germline, CDR1 SGHRS and CDR2 YFSETQ. With V trimmed by 2 bases and J by 7 bases, 4 bases remained unmatched. Based on the CDR3 plus reference TRBV5-1 and TRBJ1-4, the full variable domain is KAGVTQTPRYLIKTRGQQVTLSCSPISGHRSVSWYQQTPGQGLQFLFEYFSETQRNKGNFPGRFSGRQFSNSRSEMNVSTLELGDSALYLCASSLGQGGEKLFFGSGTQLSVL.

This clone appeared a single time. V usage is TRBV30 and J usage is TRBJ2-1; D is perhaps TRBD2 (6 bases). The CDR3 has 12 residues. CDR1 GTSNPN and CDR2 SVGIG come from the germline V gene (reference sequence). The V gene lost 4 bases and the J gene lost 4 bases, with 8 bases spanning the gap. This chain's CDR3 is CAWNGLYNEQFF. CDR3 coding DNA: TGTGCCTGGAACGGACTATACAATGAGCAGTTCTTC.

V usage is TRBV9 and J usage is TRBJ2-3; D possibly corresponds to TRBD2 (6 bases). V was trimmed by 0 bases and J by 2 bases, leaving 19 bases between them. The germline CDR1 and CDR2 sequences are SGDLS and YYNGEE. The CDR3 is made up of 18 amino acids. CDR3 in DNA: TGTGCCAGCAGCGTAGGGTGGCGGGAAACCATACTCACAGATACGCAGTATTTT. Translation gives CASSVGWRETILTDTQYF. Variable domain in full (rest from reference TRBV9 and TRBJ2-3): DSGVTQTPKHLITATGQRVTLRCSPRSGDLSVYWYQQSLDQGLQFLIQYYNGEERAKGNILERFSAQQFPDLHSELNLSSLELGDSALYFCASSVGWRETILTDTQYFGPGTRLTVL.

The CDR3: CASSLGLANEQFF. As DNA, the CDR3 is TGTGCCAGCAGTTTGGGACTTGCAAATGAGCAGTTCTTC. The V gene is TRBV28, the J gene TRBJ2-1; D is perhaps TRBD2 (6 bases). Trimming pared 3 bases from V and 7 bases from J, leaving 10 bases between. CDR3 length equals 13 residues. Germline values: CDR1 MDHEN, CDR2 SYDVKM.

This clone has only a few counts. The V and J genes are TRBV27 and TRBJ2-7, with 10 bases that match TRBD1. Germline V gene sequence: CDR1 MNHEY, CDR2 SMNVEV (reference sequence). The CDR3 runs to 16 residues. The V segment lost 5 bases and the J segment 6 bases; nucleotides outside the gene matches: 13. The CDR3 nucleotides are TGTGCCAGCAGTCCAATCCACGGGACAGGGGTGGGCGAGCAGTACTTC. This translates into CASSPIHGTGVGEQYF.

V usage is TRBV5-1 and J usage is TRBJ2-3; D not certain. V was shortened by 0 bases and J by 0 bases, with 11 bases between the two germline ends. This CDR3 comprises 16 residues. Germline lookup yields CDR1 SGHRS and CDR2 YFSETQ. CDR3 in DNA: TGCGCCAGCAGCTTGGTTGCGGCGACTAGCACAGATACGCAGTATTTT. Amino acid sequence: CASSLVAATSTDTQYF.

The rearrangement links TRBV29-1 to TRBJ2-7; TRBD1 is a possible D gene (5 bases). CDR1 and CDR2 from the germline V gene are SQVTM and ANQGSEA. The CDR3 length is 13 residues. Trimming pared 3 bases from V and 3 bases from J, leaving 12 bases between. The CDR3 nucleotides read TGCAGCGTTGATGGGCAAGACAGCTACGAGCAGTACTTC. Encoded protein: CSVDGQDSYEQYF.

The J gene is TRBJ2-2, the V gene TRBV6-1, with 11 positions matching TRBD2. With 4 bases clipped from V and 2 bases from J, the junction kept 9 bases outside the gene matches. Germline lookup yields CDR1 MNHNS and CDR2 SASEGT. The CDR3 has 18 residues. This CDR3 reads CASSAIRLAGFNTGELFF. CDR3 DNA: TGTGCCAGCAGTGCGATTCGACTAGCGGGGTTTAACACCGGGGAGCTGTTTTTT.

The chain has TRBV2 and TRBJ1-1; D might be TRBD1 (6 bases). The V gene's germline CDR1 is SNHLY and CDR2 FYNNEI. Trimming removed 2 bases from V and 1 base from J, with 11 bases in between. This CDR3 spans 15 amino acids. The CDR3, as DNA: TGTGCCAGCAGTGAACTTAGGGGGTCGAACACTGAAGCTTTCTTT. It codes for CASSELRGSNTEAFF.

CDR3 region: CASSPPGHSLETQYF. CDR3 sequence (DNA): TGTGCCAGCAGCCCGCCGGGACATTCCCTTGAGACCCAGTACTTC. This sequence joins TRBV7-9 and TRBJ2-5; D is possibly TRBD1 (6 bases). Germline values: CDR1 SEHNR, CDR2 FQNEAQ (reference sequence). With 5 bases removed from V and 5 bases from J, the gap between germline ends came to 18 bases. The length of the CDR3 is 15 residues.

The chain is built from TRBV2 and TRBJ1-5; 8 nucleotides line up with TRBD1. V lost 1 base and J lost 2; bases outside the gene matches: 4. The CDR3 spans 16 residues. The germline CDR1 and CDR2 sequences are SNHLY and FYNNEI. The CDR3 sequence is CASSEGTGMGNQPQHF. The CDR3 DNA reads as TGTGCCAGCAGTGAAGGGACAGGGATGGGCAATCAGCCCCAGCATTTT.

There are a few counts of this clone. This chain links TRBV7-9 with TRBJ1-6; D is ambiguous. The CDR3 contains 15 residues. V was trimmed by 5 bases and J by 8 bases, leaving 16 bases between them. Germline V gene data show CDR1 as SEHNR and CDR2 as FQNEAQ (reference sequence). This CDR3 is CASSDRFSNDSPLHF. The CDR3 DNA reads TGTGCCAGCAGCGATCGATTCAGTAATGATTCACCCCTCCACTTT. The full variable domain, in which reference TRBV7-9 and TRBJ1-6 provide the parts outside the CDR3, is DTGVSQNPRHKITKRGQNVTFRCDPISEHNRLYWYRQTLGQGPEFLTYFQNEAQLEKSRLLSDRFSAERPKGSFSTLEIQRTEQGDSAMYLCASSDRFSNDSPLHFGNGTRLTVT.

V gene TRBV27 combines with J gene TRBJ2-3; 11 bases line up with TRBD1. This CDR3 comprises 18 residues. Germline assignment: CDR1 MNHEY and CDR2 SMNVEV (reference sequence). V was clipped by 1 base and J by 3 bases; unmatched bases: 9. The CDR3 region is CASSLLGGGQGATDTQYF. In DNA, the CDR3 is TGTGCCAGCAGTTTATTGGGAGGTGGACAGGGGGCTACAGATACGCAGTATTTT.